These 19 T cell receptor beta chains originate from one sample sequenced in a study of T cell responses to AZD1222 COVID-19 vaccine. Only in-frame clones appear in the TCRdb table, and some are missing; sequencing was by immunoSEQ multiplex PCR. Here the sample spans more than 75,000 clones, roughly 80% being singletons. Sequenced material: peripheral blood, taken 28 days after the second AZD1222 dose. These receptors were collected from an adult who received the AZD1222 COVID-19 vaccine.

The DNA for the CDR3 is TGTGCCAGTAGTACCCCGGTCGGACCCACTGAAGCTTTCTTT. The encoded protein is CASSTPVGPTEAFF. This chain connects TRBV19 to TRBJ1-1; D ambiguous. This CDR3 contains 14 residues. Per germline, CDR1 LNHDA and CDR2 SQIVND (reference sequence). Trimming shortened V by 4 bases and J by 4 bases, and 13 bases separated the two germline ends.

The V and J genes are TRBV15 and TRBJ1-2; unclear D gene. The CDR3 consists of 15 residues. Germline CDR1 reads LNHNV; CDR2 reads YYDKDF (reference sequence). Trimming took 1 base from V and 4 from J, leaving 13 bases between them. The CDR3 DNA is TGTGCCACCAGCAGAGCGTGGGCAGCCTCCTATGGCTACACCTTC. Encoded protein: CATSRAWAASYGYTF.

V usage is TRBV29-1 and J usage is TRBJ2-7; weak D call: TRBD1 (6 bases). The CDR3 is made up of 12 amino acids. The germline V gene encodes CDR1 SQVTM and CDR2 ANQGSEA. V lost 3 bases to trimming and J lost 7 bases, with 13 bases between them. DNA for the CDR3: TGCAGCGTTGACATGGGGGCGCGGGAGCAGTACTTC. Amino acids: CSVDMGAREQYF.

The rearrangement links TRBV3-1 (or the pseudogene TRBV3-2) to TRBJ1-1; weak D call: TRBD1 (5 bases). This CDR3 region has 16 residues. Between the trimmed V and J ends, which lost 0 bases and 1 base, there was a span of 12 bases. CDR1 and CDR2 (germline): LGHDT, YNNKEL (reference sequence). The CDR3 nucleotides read TGTGCCAGCAGCCAAGAGGCCAGGGTTACGAACACTGAAGCTTTCTTT. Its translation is CASSQEARVTNTEAFF.

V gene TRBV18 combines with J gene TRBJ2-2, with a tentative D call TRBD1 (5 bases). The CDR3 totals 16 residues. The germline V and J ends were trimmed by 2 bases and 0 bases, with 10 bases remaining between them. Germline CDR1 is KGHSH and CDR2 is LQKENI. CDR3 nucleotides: TGTGCCAGCTCACCATTAGACAGTACGAACACCGGGGAGCTGTTTTTT. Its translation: CASSPLDSTNTGELFF. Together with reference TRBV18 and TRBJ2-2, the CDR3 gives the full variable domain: NAGVMQNPRHLVRRRGQEARLRCSPMKGHSHVYWYRQLPEEGLKFMVYLQKENIIDESGMPKERFSAEFPKEGPSILRIQQVVRGDSAAYFCASSPLDSTNTGELFFGEGSRLTVL.

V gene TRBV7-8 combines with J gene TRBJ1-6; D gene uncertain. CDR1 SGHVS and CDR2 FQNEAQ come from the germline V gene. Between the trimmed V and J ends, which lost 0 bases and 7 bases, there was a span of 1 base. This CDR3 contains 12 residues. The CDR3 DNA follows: TGTGCCAGCAGCTTAGCGAATTCACCCCTCCACTTT. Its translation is CASSLANSPLHF.

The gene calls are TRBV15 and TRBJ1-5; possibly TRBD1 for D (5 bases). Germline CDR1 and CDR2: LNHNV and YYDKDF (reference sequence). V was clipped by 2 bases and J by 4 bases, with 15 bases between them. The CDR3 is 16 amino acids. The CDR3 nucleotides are TGTGCCACCAGCAGATCCTGGAACAGGAATAATCAGCCCCAGCATTTT. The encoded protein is CATSRSWNRNNQPQHF.

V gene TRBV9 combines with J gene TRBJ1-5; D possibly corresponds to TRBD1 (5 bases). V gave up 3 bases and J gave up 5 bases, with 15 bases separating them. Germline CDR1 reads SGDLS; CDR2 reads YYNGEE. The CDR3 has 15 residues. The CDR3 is CASSADQGRHQPQHF. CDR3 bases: TGTGCCAGCAGCGCCGACCAGGGCCGCCATCAGCCCCAGCATTTT.

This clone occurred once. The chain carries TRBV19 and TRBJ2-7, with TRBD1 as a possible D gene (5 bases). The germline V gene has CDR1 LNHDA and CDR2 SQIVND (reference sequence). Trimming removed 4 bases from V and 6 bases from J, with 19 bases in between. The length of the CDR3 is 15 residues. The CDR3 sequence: CASSNPYQGTREQYF. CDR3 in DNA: TGTGCCAGTAGTAATCCTTACCAGGGTACACGCGAGCAGTACTTC.

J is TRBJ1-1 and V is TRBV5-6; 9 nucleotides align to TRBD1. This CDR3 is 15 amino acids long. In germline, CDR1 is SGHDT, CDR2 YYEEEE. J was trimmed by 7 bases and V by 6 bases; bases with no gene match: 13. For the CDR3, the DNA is TGTGCCAGCACCCCCTTTACCGGGACAGGGAATGAAGCTTTCTTT. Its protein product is CASTPFTGTGNEAFF. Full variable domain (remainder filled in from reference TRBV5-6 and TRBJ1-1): DAGVTQSPTHLIKTRGQQVTLRCSPKSGHDTVSWYQQALGQGPQFIFQYYEEEERQRGNFPDRFSGHQFPNYSSELNVNALLLGDSALYLCASTPFTGTGNEAFFGQGTRLTVV.

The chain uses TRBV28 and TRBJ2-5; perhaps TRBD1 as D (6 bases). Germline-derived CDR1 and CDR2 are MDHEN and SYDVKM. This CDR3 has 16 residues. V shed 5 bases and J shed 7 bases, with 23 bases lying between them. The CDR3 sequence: CASSPSGQPGVGTQYF. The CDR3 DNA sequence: TGTGCCAGCAGTCCATCTGGACAGCCTGGGGTCGGGACCCAGTACTTC.

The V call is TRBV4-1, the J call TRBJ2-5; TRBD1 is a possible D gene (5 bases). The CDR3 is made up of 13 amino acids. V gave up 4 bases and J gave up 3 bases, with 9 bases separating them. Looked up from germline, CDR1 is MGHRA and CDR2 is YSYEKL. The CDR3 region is CASSRQTEETQYF. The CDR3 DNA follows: TGCGCCAGCAGCCGCCAGACAGAAGAGACCCAGTACTTC.

The CDR3 protein is CSASSGGGGQPQHF. In nucleotides, the CDR3 is TGCAGTGCTAGTTCCGGGGGCGGTGGTCAGCCCCAGCATTTT. This chain links TRBV20-1 with TRBJ1-5; a weak D match, TRBD1 (6 bases). The CDR3 sequence is 14 residues long. The germline V gene encodes CDR1 DFQATT and CDR2 SNEGSKA (reference sequence). The ends were cut back, 3 bases at V and 6 bases at J, with 15 bases in the middle.

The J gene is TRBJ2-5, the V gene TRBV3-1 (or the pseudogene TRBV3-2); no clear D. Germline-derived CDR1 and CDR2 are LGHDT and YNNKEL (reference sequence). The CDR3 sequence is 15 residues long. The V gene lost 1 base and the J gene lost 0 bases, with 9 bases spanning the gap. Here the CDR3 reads CASSQGHGNQETQYF. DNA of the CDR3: TGTGCCAGCAGCCAAGGACACGGAAACCAAGAGACCCAGTACTTC.

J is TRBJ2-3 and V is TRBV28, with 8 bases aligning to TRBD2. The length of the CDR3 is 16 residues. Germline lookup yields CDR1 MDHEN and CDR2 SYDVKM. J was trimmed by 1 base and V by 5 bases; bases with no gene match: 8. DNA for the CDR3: TGTGCCAGCAGTCCACCTGCGGGGGGAGGCACAGATACGCAGTATTTT. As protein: CASSPPAGGGTDTQYF.

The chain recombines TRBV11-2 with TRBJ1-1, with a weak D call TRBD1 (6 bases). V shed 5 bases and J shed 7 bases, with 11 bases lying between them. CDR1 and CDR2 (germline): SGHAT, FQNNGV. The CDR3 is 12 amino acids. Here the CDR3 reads CASSPGGNEAFF. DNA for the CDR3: TGTGCCAGCAGCCCGGGGGGCAATGAAGCTTTCTTT.

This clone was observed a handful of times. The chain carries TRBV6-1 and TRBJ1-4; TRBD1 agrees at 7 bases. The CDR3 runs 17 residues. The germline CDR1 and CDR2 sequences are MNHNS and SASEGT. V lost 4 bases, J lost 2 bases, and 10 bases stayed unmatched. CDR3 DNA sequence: TGTGCCAGCAGTGTTGTGACAGGGAGTCCCACTAATGAAAAACTGTTTTTT. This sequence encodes CASSVVTGSPTNEKLFF.

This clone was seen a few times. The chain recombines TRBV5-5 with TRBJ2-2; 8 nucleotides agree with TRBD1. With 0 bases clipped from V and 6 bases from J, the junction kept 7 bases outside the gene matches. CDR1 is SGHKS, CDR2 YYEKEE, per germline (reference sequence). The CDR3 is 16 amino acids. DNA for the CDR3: TGTGCCAGCAGCTTGGAGGCACAGGGGGTCGCCGGGGAGCTGTTTTTT. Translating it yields CASSLEAQGVAGELFF.

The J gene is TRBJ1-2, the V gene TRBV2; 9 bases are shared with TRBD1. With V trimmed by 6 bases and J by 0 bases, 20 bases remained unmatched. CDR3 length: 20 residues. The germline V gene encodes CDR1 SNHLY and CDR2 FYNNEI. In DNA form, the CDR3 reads TGTGCCAGCAGGGAACTAACAGGGGGCGTCGTACGGGAATCTAACTATGGCTACACCTTC. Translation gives CASRELTGGVVRESNYGYTF.